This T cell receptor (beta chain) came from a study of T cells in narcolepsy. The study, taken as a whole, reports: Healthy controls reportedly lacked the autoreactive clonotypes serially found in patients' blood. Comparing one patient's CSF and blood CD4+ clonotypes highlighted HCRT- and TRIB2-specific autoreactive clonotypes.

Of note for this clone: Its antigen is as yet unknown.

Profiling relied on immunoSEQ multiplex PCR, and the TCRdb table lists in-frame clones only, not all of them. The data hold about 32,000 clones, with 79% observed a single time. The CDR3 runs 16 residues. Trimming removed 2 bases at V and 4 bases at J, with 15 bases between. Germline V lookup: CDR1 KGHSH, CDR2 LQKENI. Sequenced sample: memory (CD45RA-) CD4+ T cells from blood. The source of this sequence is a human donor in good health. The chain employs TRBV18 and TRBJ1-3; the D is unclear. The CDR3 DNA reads TGTGCCAGCTCACCAGGGAGGCAGGTTCTCGGAAACACCATATATTTT. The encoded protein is CASSPGRQVLGNTIYF.